The T cell receptor beta chain described here comes from a study of coeliac disease. As for the study in general: Coeliac patients had newly diagnosed active disease, refractory type I disease, or gluten-free diet control. Without high-resolution HLA typing, biased TRBV7-2 usage was queried. General study findings and limits: In active celiac disease, intraepithelial and lamina propria TRB and TRG repertoires were less clonal than controls.

As to this clone: Its antigen remains unknown.

The method was immunoSEQ multiplex PCR; TCRdb's version includes in-frame clones alone and lacks a portion of them. The sample consists of under 5,500 clones, more than 45% of them appearing once. The germline CDR1 and CDR2 sequences are SGHTA and FQGTGA. The CDR3 extends over 16 amino acids. V lost 1 base, J lost 5 bases, and 9 bases stayed unmatched. Each fraction contributed one roughly 500,000-cell aliquot for sequencing. Sequencing input: intraepithelial lymphocytes from the gut. The TCR sequence derives from a human donor with active celiac disease. V and J are TRBV7-3 and TRBJ2-5; the match to TRBD1 covers 8 bases. The CDR3: CASSLNSQGAGETQYF. In nucleotides, the CDR3 is TGTGCCAGCAGCTTAAATTCTCAGGGGGCGGGTGAGACCCAGTACTTC. Full variable domain (outside the CDR3, taken from reference TRBV7-3 and TRBJ2-5): GAGVSQTPSNKVTEKGKYVELRCDPISGHTALYWYRQSLGQGPEFLIYFQGTGAADDSGLPNDRFFAVRPEGSVSTLKIQRTERGDSAVYLCASSLNSQGAGETQYFGPGTRLLVL.